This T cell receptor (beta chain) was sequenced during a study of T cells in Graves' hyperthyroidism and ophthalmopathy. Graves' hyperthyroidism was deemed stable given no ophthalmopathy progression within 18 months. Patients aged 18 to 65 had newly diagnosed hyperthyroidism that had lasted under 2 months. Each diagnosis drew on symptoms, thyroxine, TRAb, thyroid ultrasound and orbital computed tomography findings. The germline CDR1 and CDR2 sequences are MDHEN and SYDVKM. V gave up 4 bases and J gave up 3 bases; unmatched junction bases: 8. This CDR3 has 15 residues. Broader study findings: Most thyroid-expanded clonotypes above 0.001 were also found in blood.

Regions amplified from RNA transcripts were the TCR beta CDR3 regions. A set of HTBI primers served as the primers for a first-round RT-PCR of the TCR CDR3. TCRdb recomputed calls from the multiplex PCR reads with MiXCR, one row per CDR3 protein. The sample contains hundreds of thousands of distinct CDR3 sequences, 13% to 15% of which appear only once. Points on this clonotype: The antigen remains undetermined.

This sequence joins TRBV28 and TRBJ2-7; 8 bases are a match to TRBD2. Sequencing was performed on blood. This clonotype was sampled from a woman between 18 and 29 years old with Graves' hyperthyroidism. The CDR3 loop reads CASSSGGLVGYEQYF. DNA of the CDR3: TGTGCCAGCAGTTCCGGGGGACTAGTTGGCTACGAGCAGTACTTC.